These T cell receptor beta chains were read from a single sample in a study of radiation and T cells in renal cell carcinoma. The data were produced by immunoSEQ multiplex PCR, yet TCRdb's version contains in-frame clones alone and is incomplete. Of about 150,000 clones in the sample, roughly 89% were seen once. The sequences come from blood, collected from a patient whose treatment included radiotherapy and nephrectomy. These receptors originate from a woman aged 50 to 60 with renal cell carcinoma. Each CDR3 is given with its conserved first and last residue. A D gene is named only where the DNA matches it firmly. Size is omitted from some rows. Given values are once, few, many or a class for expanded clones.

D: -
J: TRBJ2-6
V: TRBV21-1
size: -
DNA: TGTGCCGGAAATTTAGGCGGTTTTGGGGCCAACGTCCTGACTTTC
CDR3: CAGNLGGFGANVLTF

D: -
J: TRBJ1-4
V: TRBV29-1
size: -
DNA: TGCAGCGTTGGGGCAACTAATGAAAAACTGTTTTTT
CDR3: CSVGATNEKLFF

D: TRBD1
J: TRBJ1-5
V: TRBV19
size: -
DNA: TGTGCCAGTAGTCTCTTGGCGGGACAGGGCGATCAGCCCCAGCATTTT
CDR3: CASSLLAGQGDQPQHF

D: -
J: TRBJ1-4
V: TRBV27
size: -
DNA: TGTGCCAGCAGTTTATTGGGGGGAACTAATGAAAAACTGTTTTTT
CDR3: CASSLLGGTNEKLFF

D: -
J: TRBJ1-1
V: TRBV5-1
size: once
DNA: TGCGCCAGCAGCGCCGGGACTGCCAGTGAAGCTTTCTTT
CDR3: CASSAGTASEAFF

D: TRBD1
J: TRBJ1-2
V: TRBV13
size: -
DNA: TGTGCCAGCAGCTTAGACCGGGACAGGGGGCATGGAGGCTACACCTTC
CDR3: CASSLDRDRGHGGYTF

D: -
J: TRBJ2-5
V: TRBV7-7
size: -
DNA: TGTGCTAGCAGCTTAGATTGGTCCCAAGAGACCCAGTACTTC
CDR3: CASSLDWSQETQYF

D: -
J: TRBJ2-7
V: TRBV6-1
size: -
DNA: TGTGCCAGCAGTGAATACCGGGACAATCGGCAGTACTTC
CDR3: CASSEYRDNRQYF

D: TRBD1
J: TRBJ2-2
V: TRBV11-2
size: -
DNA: TGTGCCAGCAGCTTATTGGGACAGGCGAACACCGGGGAGCTGTTTTTT
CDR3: CASSLLGQANTGELFF

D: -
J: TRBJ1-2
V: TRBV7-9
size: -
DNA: TGTGCCAGCAGCTTGGGCCAACTCTATGGCTACACCTTC
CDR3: CASSLGQLYGYTF

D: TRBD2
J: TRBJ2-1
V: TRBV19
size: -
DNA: TGTGCCAGTTCGGAAGCGGGGGGGCACAATGAGCAGTTCTTC
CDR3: CASSEAGGHNEQFF

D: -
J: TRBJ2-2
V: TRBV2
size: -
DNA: TGTGCCAGCAAACTGTCGGCAGGGATTTTAACCGGGGAGCTGTTTTTT
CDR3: CASKLSAGILTGELFF

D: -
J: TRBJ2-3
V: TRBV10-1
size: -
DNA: TGCGCCAGCAGTGAGTCGGGACTCTTCACAGATACGCAGTATTTT
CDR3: CASSESGLFTDTQYF